These 6 T cell receptor beta chains originate from one sample sequenced in a study of cytomegalovirus exposure and HLA in healthy donors. Primers: 60 Vbeta forward and 13 Jbeta reverse. Clones were read by immunoSEQ multiplex PCR, and TCRdb kept only the in-frame ones, dropping some. The data contain about 120,000 clones, 9% to 10% of them singletons. Material for sequencing was PBMCs. These receptors all come from a man between 25 and 39 years old in good health and CMV-seronegative.

The chain joins TRBV9 to TRBJ1-5, with a possible D match to TRBD1 (6 bases). CDR3 size: 18 residues. Germline CDR1 SGDLS, CDR2 YYNGEE. V lost 5 bases to trimming and J lost 3 bases, with 24 bases between them. CDR3 nucleotide sequence: TGTGCCAGCAGGTATAAGGGGGGCGGGGGGACCAACAATCAGCCCCAGCATTTT. This encodes CASRYKGGGGTNNQPQHF. Supplemented by reference TRBV9 and TRBJ1-5, the full variable domain reads DSGVTQTPKHLITATGQRVTLRCSPRSGDLSVYWYQQSLDQGLQFLIQYYNGEERAKGNILERFSAQQFPDLHSELNLSSLELGDSALYFCASRYKGGGGTNNQPQHFGDGTRLSIL.

The chain links TRBV7-2 to TRBJ2-3, with TRBD2 matching over 13 bases. This CDR3 has 14 amino acids. The junction had 3 bases not matched to a gene; V was cut back by 5 bases and J by 7 bases. Germline loops: CDR1 SGHTA, CDR2 FQGNSA. The CDR3 spells CASSGTSGTYTQYF. CDR3 nucleotides: TGTGCCAGCAGCGGGACTAGCGGGACCTATACGCAGTATTTT.

The chain recombines TRBV4-1 with TRBJ2-7; 10 bases map to TRBD2. This CDR3 has 15 amino acids. V shed 4 bases and J 2 bases; nucleotides not matched to a gene: 5. Germline V gene data show CDR1 as MGHRA and CDR2 as YSYEKL. CDR3: CASSPRTSGTYEQYF. As DNA, the CDR3 is TGCGCCAGCAGCCCACGGACTAGCGGAACCTACGAGCAGTACTTC.

The chain joins TRBV7-2 to TRBJ2-1; 8 bases are shared with TRBD2. Germline CDR1 SGHTA, CDR2 FQGNSA. The CDR3 runs to 17 residues. V lost 5 bases to trimming and J lost 4 bases; unmatched junction nucleotides: 13. The CDR3 coding sequence is TGTGCCAGCAGCCTAGTTAATTTGGGCGGGGGGTACAATGAGCAGTTCTTC. This codes for CASSLVNLGGGYNEQFF.

The chain has TRBV5-1 and TRBJ2-1; D call uncertain. CDR3 size: 15 residues. Trimming removed 0 bases from V and 2 bases from J, with 9 bases in between. Germline loops: CDR1 SGHRS, CDR2 YFSETQ. This CDR3 is CASSLDEQPYNEQFF. As DNA, the CDR3 is TGCGCCAGCAGCTTGGACGAACAGCCCTACAATGAGCAGTTCTTC. The entire variable domain, with the rest obtained from reference TRBV5-1 and TRBJ2-1, is as follows: KAGVTQTPRYLIKTRGQQVTLSCSPISGHRSVSWYQQTPGQGLQFLFEYFSETQRNKGNFPGRFSGRQFSNSRSEMNVSTLELGDSALYLCASSLDEQPYNEQFFGPGTRLTVL.

This clone was counted a few times. The chain recombines TRBV4-2 with TRBJ1-2, with D possibly matching TRBD1 (5 bases). V lost 0 bases and J 4 bases, leaving 15 bases between the germline ends. The CDR3 runs to 16 residues. The germline V gene encodes CDR1 LGHNA and CDR2 YNFKEQ. CDR3 sequence reads: CASSQDGGRGSYGYTF. As DNA, the CDR3 is TGTGCCAGCAGCCAAGATGGGGGACGGGGGAGCTATGGCTACACCTTC.